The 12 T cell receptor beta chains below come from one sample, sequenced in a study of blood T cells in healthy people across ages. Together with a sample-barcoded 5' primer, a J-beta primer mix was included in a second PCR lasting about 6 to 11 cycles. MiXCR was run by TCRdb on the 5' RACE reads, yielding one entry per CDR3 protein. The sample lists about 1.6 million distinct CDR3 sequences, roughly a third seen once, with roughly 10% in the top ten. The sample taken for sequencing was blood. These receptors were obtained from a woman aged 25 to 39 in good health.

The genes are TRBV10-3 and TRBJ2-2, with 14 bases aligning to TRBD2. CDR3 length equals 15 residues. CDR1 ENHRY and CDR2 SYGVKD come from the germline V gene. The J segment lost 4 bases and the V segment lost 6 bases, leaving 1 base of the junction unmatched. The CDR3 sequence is CAISGLAGGTGELFF. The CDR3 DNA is TGTGCCATCAGCGGACTAGCGGGGGGCACCGGGGAGCTGTTTTTT.

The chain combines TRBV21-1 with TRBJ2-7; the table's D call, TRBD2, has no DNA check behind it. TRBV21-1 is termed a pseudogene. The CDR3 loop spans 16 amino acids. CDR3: CASRKSGGRIVYEQYF. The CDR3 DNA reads TGTGCCAGCAGGAAGTCGGGAGGGAGAATAGTCTACGAGCAGTACTTC.

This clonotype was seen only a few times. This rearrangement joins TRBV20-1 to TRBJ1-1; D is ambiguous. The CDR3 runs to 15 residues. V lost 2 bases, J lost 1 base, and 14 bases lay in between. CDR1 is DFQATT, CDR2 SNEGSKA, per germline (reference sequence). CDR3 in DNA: TGCAGTGCTAGACGGTTTGCAGGAGGGAACACTGAAGCTTTCTTT. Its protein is CSARRFAGGNTEAFF.

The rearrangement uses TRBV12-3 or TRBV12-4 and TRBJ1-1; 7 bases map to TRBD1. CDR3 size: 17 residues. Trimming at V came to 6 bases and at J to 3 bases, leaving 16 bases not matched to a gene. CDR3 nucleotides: TGTGCCAGCAGCCCCCCGGACAGGTACACCGGGGACACTGAAGCTTTCTTT. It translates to CASSPPDRYTGDTEAFF.

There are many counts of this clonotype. The CDR3 sequence is CASSQGGRYEQYF. Written as DNA, the CDR3 is TGTGCCAGCAGCCAAGGAGGCAGGTACGAGCAGTACTTC. The chain combines TRBV3-1 with TRBJ2-7; no firm D call. From germline, CDR1 is LGHDT and CDR2 YNNKEL (reference sequence). Trimming cost V 1 base and J 4 bases, with 8 bases left between them. The CDR3 length is 13 residues.

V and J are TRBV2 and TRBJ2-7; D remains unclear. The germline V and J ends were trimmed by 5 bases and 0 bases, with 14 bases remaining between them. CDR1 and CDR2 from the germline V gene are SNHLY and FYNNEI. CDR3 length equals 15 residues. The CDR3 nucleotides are TGTGCCAGCAGTCCAGACGTAAATCCCTCCTACGAGCAGTACTTC. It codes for CASSPDVNPSYEQYF.

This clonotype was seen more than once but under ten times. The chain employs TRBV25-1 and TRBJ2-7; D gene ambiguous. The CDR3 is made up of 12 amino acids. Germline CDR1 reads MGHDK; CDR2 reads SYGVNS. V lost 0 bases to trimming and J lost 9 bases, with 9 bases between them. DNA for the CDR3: TGTGCCAGCAGTGAATACGGACCGCGGCAGTACTTC. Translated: CASSEYGPRQYF.

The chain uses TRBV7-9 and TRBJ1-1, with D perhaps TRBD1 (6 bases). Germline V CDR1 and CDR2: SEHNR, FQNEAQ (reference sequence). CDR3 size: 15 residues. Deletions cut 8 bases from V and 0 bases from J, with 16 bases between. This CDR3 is CASELAGAMNTEAFF. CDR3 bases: TGTGCCAGCGAATTAGCAGGGGCCATGAACACTGAAGCTTTCTTT. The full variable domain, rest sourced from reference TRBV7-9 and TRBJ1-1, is DTGVSQNPRHKITKRGQNVTFRCDPISEHNRLYWYRQTLGQGPEFLTYFQNEAQLEKSRLLSDRFSAERPKGSFSTLEIQRTEQGDSAMYLCASELAGAMNTEAFFGQGTRLTVV.

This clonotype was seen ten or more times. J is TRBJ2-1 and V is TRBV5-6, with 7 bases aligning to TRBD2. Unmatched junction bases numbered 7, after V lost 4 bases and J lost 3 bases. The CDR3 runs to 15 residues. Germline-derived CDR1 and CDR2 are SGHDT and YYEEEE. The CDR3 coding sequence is TGTGCCAGCAGCACGTCTAGCGGTTACTACAATGAGCAGTTCTTC. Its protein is CASSTSSGYYNEQFF.

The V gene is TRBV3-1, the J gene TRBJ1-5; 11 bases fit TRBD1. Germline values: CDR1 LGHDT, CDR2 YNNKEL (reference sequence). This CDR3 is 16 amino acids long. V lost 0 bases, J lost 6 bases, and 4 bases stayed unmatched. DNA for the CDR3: TGTGCCAGCAGCCAAGAGGGGACAGGGGGTCGTCAGCCCCAGCATTTT. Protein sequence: CASSQEGTGGRQPQHF.

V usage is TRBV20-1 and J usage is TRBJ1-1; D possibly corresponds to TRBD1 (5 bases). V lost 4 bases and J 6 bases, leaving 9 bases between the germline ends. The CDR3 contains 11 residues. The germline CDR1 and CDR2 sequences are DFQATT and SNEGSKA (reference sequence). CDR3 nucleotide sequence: TGCAGTGCTACCGGGGCGTCTGAAGCTTTCTTT. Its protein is CSATGASEAFF.

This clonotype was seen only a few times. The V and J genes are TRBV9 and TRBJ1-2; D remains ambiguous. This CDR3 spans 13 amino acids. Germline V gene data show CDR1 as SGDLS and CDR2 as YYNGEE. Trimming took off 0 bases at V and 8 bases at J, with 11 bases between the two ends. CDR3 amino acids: CASSVALVGGYTF. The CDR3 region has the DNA TGTGCCAGCAGCGTAGCTTTGGTCGGAGGCTACACCTTC.